Presented here are 18 T cell receptor beta chains from one specimen sequenced in a study of human T cells and chemical hapten exposure. Using its own MiXCR run on the RACE reads, TCRdb lists one record per CDR3 protein. The table records around 47,000 distinct CDR3 sequences, roughly 3.5% of them present only once. Time point noted: healthy volunteer bleed at 6 weeks. Whole blood, unfractionated, served as the material for total RNA extraction. The specimen sequenced was whole blood. Receptor source: a human donor in good health. Some clones in this sample may be carry-over from other donors' samples.

This chain connects TRBV6-5 to TRBJ2-1; D not resolved. Germline V gene lookup returns CDR1 MNHEY and CDR2 SVGAGI. Trimming took 3 bases from V and 9 from J, leaving 12 bases between them. The CDR3 totals 13 residues. CDR3 loop: CASSYSKYGEQFF. The CDR3 nucleotides are TGTGCCAGCAGTTATTCAAAATATGGTGAGCAGTTCTTC.

This clonotype has more than one count but fewer than ten. The rearrangement links TRBV7-9 to TRBJ1-1; D perhaps matches TRBD1 (6 bases). The germline V gene has CDR1 SEHNR and CDR2 FQNEAQ (reference sequence). The CDR3 is 14 amino acids. The germline V and J ends were trimmed by 0 bases and 7 bases, with 12 bases remaining between them. The CDR3 loop reads CASSLALGAFEAFF. The CDR3 DNA is TGTGCCAGCAGCTTAGCGTTGGGGGCATTTGAAGCTTTCTTT.

This clonotype was seen at least ten times. This chain connects TRBV29-1 to TRBJ2-3, with D possibly matching TRBD1 (6 bases). V was clipped by 4 bases and J by 0 bases, with 8 bases between them. CDR1 and CDR2 from the germline V gene are SQVTM and ANQGSEA. The CDR3 is made up of 13 amino acids. The CDR3 reads CSVAGDSTDTQYF. In nucleotides, the CDR3 is TGCAGCGTTGCAGGGGACAGCACAGATACGCAGTATTTT.

This clonotype was seen ten or more times. J is TRBJ1-5 and V is TRBV5-1; D uncertain. The CDR3 runs to 15 residues. V gave up 3 bases and J gave up 3 bases, with 13 bases separating them. Germline values: CDR1 SGHRS, CDR2 YFSETQ. The CDR3 is CASSWAPGLNQPQHF. DNA of the CDR3: TGCGCCAGCAGCTGGGCCCCCGGGCTCAATCAGCCCCAGCATTTT.

In its sample, this clonotype was seen many times. This chain joins TRBV9 and TRBJ1-1; D is undetermined. Between the trimmed V and J ends, which lost 7 bases and 1 base, there was a span of 14 bases. CDR1 and CDR2 from the germline V gene are SGDLS and YYNGEE. This CDR3 is built from 14 residues. The CDR3: CASGGGSTNTEAFF. The DNA for the CDR3 is TGTGCCAGCGGTGGAGGGTCGACGAACACTGAAGCTTTCTTT.

This clonotype was recorded many times. V usage is TRBV24-1 and J usage is TRBJ2-1; D might be TRBD1 (5 bases). CDR1 is KGHDR and CDR2 is SFDVKD in the germline V gene. The length of the CDR3 is 15 residues. V was cut by 4 bases and J by 4 bases, with 13 bases left in between. The chain's CDR3 is CATSEDNRRYNEQFF. The CDR3 DNA sequence: TGTGCCACCAGTGAGGACAACAGGAGATACAATGAGCAGTTCTTC.

The chain uses TRBV27 and TRBJ2-7; D possibly corresponds to TRBD1 (6 bases). The germline gives CDR1 MNHEY, CDR2 SMNVEV (reference sequence). The CDR3 has 14 residues. V lost 5 bases to trimming and J lost 6 bases, with 17 bases between them. The CDR3 reads CASSKGVVLSEQYF. For the CDR3, the DNA is TGTGCCAGCAGTAAGGGGGTCGTACTCTCCGAGCAGTACTTC.

This clonotype was counted a few times. The chain uses TRBV7-9 and TRBJ2-7; D ambiguous. Per germline, CDR1 SEHNR and CDR2 FQNEAQ (reference sequence). The CDR3 spans 14 residues. The germline V and J ends were trimmed by 1 base and 6 bases, with 13 bases remaining between them. The chain's CDR3 is CASSLGGLPLEQYF. CDR3 nucleotide sequence: TGTGCCAGCAGCTTAGGCGGTTTACCCCTCGAGCAGTACTTC.

This clonotype was detected a few times. The chain combines TRBV7-9 with TRBJ1-4; D might be TRBD1 (5 bases). V lost 5 bases and J 7 bases, leaving 14 bases between the germline ends. Per germline, CDR1 SEHNR and CDR2 FQNEAQ (reference sequence). The CDR3 is 14 amino acids. The CDR3 DNA follows: TGTGCCAGCAGCCTAGGCGGGGGAGGTGAAAAACTGTTTTTT. This codes for CASSLGGGGEKLFF.

In its sample, this clonotype was seen many times. The gene calls are TRBV3-1 and TRBJ1-1; D gene unclear. CDR1 and CDR2 (germline): LGHDT, YNNKEL (reference sequence). The CDR3 runs 13 residues. Trimming removed 7 bases from V and 0 bases from J, with 9 bases in between. The CDR3 coding sequence is TGTGCCAGCACCCGAGGGATGAACACTGAAGCTTTCTTT. This translates into CASTRGMNTEAFF.

The sample holds many counts of this clonotype. The V gene is TRBV7-9, the J gene TRBJ1-2; D might be TRBD1 (5 bases). V was clipped by 1 base and J by 6 bases, with 9 bases between them. In germline, CDR1 is SEHNR, CDR2 FQNEAQ (reference sequence). This CDR3 has 13 residues. The CDR3 loop is CASSLETVNGYTF. The CDR3 DNA reads TGTGCCAGCAGCTTAGAGACAGTTAATGGCTACACCTTC. Filled out from reference TRBV7-9 and TRBJ1-2, the complete variable domain reads DTGVSQNPRHKITKRGQNVTFRCDPISEHNRLYWYRQTLGQGPEFLTYFQNEAQLEKSRLLSDRFSAERPKGSFSTLEIQRTEQGDSAMYLCASSLETVNGYTFGSGTRLTVV.

In its sample, this clonotype was seen many times. J is TRBJ2-5 and V is TRBV12-5; D is possibly TRBD1 (8 bases). Trimming took 7 bases from V and 5 from J, leaving 17 bases between them. Germline-derived CDR1 and CDR2 are LGHNT and FRNRAP. The CDR3 sequence is 14 residues long. The CDR3 loop is CASARTGGVETQYF. The CDR3 nucleotides are TGTGCTAGTGCCCGAACAGGGGGGGTGGAGACCCAGTACTTC.

This clonotype has ten or more counts. This rearrangement joins TRBV4-1 to TRBJ2-3; D tentatively fits TRBD1 or TRBD2 (6 bases each). The CDR3 totals 16 residues. The germline V and J ends were trimmed by 4 bases and 4 bases, with 18 bases remaining between them. Germline V gene lookup returns CDR1 MGHRA and CDR2 YSYEKL. CDR3 coding DNA: TGCGCCAGCAGCCGACAGGAGGGCCTGTCCGCAGATACGCAGTATTTT. Its translation is CASSRQEGLSADTQYF.

A few counts support this clonotype. The rearrangement uses TRBV5-1 and TRBJ2-1; 7 nucleotides match TRBD1. The CDR3 extends over 17 amino acids. Germline trimming cut 2 bases from V and 4 bases from J; bases unmatched to any gene: 12. The germline V gene encodes CDR1 SGHRS and CDR2 YFSETQ. CDR3 sequence: CASSFQAFTGVYNEQFF. CDR3 DNA sequence: TGCGCCAGCAGCTTCCAAGCCTTTACAGGGGTGTACAATGAGCAGTTCTTC.

This clonotype was observed at least ten times. This chain links TRBV28 with TRBJ2-7; D is uncertain. The V gene's germline CDR1 is MDHEN and CDR2 SYDVKM. CDR3 length equals 11 residues. Trimming cost V 3 bases and J 6 bases, with 6 bases left between them. DNA of the CDR3: TGTGCCAGCAGTTTTAAAACCGAGCAGTACTTC. As protein: CASSFKTEQYF.

Concerning this clonotype itself: It may be a read error: a sequence one base away is much more abundant. The genes are TRBV20-1 and TRBJ2-7; possibly TRBD1 for D (6 bases). The germline V gene encodes CDR1 DFQATT and CDR2 SNEGSKA (reference sequence). V was pared by 6 bases and J by 9 bases, with 15 bases between. The length of the CDR3 is 11 residues. The CDR3 nucleotides are TGCAGTGCCGTCCGGACAGACCGGCAGTACTTC. Residues: CSAVRTDRQYF.

This clonotype has ten or more counts. The chain combines TRBV9 with TRBJ2-5; D is uncertain. Germline V CDR1 and CDR2: SGDLS, YYNGEE. This CDR3 is 13 amino acids long. The V end lost 0 bases, the J end lost 4 bases, and 7 bases lay between the germline ends. The CDR3 nucleotides read TGTGCCAGCAGCGTAGACCAACGAGAGACCCAGTACTTC. Its protein is CASSVDQRETQYF.

This clonotype was counted only a few times. The chain joins TRBV6-2 or TRBV6-3 to TRBJ1-6, with D unresolved. V dropped 5 bases and J dropped 6 bases, with 11 bases sitting between them. Germline V gene lookup returns CDR1 MNHEY and CDR2 SVGEGT. This CDR3 spans 14 amino acids. CDR3 in DNA: TGTGCCAGCAGTGCAGTGCTCGGTAATTCACCCCTCCACTTT. Translated, it gives CASSAVLGNSPLHF.